This TCR beta chain was recovered during a study of cytomegalovirus exposure and HLA in healthy donors. The PCR ran on 60 Vbeta and 13 Jbeta primers. Measured with immunoSEQ multiplex PCR; TCRdb has only the in-frame clones, and not every one. The sample consists of 55,000 to 65,000 clones, around 90% of them appearing once. V trimming: 7 bases; J trimming: 2 bases; junction bases outside the gene matches: 11. The CDR3 length is 15 residues. For this clone: What it recognizes is unknown.

Findings and caveats of the study: Reportedly, TCR beta sequences accurately predicted HLA-A and HLA-B alleles in most subjects. Rarity characterized most TCR sequences, yet some public TCRs appeared in many donors.

Donors in the study were healthy people who gave bone marrow. Donors sampled were nominally healthy, though unrecorded immune exposures were likely. The TCR originated in a man aged 25-40 years in good health and CMV-seropositive. The sample comprised PBMCs. The gene calls are TRBV23-1 and TRBJ2-7; TRBD2 agrees at 7 bases. TRBV23-1 is sorted into the ORF group, with uncertain function. The CDR3 DNA reads as TGCGCCAGCACCGAGACAGCGGGGATTCCCTACGAGCAGTACTTC. Its translation: CASTETAGIPYEQYF.